The subject of this entry is one T cell receptor (beta chain). In the original workflow: Estimates of nucleated cell counts were drawn from the amplification of reference gene primers. Assay used: immunoSEQ multiplex PCR; TCRdb lists only in-frame clones, some missing. The V and J calls and clone size come from that table; D and trimming were worked out from the DNA. The sample lists some 120,000 clones; 84% were seen once. This entry is derived from a study of blood T cell repertoires in COVID-19. Study context: T cells, B-cell-depleted T cells, or PBMCs supplied cDNA or gDNA.

From germline, CDR1 is LNHDA and CDR2 SQIVND (reference sequence). With V trimmed by 11 bases and J by 4 bases, 14 bases remained unmatched. The CDR3 is 16 residues long. The sequence derives from a woman in her twenties or thirties who had recovered from COVID-19. The source material was peripheral blood. V gene TRBV19 combines with J gene TRBJ2-2; 9 bases are a match to TRBD2. The CDR3 spells CAASRLAAQGTGELFF. As DNA, the CDR3 is TGTGCCGCCTCGCGACTAGCGGCTCAGGGCACCGGGGAGCTGTTTTTT.